This T cell receptor beta chain derives from a study of blood T cell repertoires in COVID-19. At the level of the study: PBMCs, B-cell-depleted T cells, or T cells provided the cDNA or gDNA that made up the material.

Original data processing: Scientists estimated how many nucleated cells there were by amplifying reference gene primers. The protocol was immunoSEQ multiplex PCR, while the TCRdb copy is restricted to in-frame clones and leaves out a portion. From that table come the V and J calls and clone size; the DNA was used to work out D and trimming. The sample records hundreds of thousands of clones, roughly 90% being singletons. The CDR3 sequence is 16 residues long. Germline CDR1 LNHDA, CDR2 SQIVND (reference sequence). V was shortened by 7 bases and J by 1 base, with 16 bases between the two germline ends.

Source material: peripheral blood. The chain combines TRBV19 with TRBJ1-4; perhaps TRBD1 as D (5 bases). This TCR was recovered from a man aged 55 to 69 who had recovered from COVID-19. In DNA form, the CDR3 reads TGTGCCAGTACCGACAGTATTCTAAGAACTAATGAAAAACTGTTTTTT. Residues: CASTDSILRTNEKLFF.